This T cell receptor (beta chain) was captured by sequencing in a study of CXCR3-negative and CXCR3-positive naive CD8 T cells. The study made its TRB cDNA libraries by 5' RACE, adding UMI labels. No DNA is given; TCRdb re-called the 5' RACE reads and lists each CDR3 protein once. With approximately 83,000 distinct CDR3 sequences in the sample, the ten largest clones hold 1.5% to 2%. Germline V gene sequence: CDR1 SEHNR, CDR2 FQNEAQ (reference sequence). The CDR3 spans 13 residues. Sequencing input: naive CXCR3- CD8+ T cells from blood. Subset defined: CD45RO-CCR7+CD27+CD95- naive CD8+ T cells lacking CXCR3 (TNR3-). The receptor comes from a human donor in good health. Some clones in this sample may be carry-over from other donors' samples. This chain uses TRBV7-9 with TRBJ2-7. This chain's CDR3 is CASSLVSSDEQYF. The complete variable domain, with remaining parts taken from reference TRBV7-9 and TRBJ2-7, reads DTGVSQNPRHKITKRGQNVTFRCDPISEHNRLYWYRQTLGQGPEFLTYFQNEAQLEKSRLLSDRFSAERPKGSFSTLEIQRTEQGDSAMYLCASSLVSSDEQYFGPGTRLTVT.